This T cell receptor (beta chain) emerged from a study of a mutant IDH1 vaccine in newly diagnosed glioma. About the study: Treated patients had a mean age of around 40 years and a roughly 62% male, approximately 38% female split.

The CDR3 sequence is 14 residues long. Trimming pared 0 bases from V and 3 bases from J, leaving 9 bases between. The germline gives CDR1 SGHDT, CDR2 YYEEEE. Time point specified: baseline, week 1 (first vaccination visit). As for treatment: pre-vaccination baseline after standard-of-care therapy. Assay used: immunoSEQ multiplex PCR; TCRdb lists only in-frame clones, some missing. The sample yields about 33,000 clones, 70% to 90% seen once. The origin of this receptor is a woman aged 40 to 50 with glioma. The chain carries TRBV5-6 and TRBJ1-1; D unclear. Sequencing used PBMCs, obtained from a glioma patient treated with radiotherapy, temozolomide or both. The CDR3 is CASSLGATYTEAFF. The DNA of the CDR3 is TGTGCCAGCAGCTTGGGTGCCACATACACTGAAGCTTTCTTT.